Each of the 30 T cell receptor beta chains below was sequenced from the same sample in a study of early T cells in non-severe SARS-CoV-2 infection. One entry per CDR3 protein, called by TCRdb with MiXCR from the 5' RACE reads. Here the sample spans around 32,000 distinct CDR3 sequences, 5.7% being singletons. Sequencing was performed on whole blood. The receptors were sampled from an adult who was a healthcare worker with PCR-confirmed SARS-CoV-2 infection or an uninfected control (not recorded which).

The sample holds a few counts of this clonotype. The rearrangement joins TRBV6-6 to TRBJ1-6; D call uncertain. Deletions cut 2 bases from V and 12 bases from J, with 11 bases between. Germline V gene sequence: CDR1 MNHNY, CDR2 SVGAGI (reference sequence). The CDR3 is 13 amino acids. The CDR3 sequence: CASSYGRDGPLHF. The CDR3 DNA sequence: TGTGCCAGCAGTTACGGCAGAGATGGACCCCTCCACTTT.

By proportion, this clonotype is medium-sized. V and J are TRBV7-6 and TRBJ2-7; 12 bases align to TRBD1. J lost 2 bases, V lost 5 bases, and 25 bases had no gene match. The CDR3 loop spans 22 amino acids. CDR1 is SGHVS and CDR2 is FNYEAQ in the germline V gene. The CDR3 DNA is TGTGCCAGCAGCCTCAACCGGGACAGGGGGCGGAATCCTAGCGGGTTTACCTACGAGCAGTACTTC. As protein: CASSLNRDRGRNPSGFTYEQYF.

Ten or more counts support this clonotype. This chain links TRBV5-8 with TRBJ2-1, with D possibly being TRBD2 (5 bases). Germline CDR1 SGHTS, CDR2 YDEGEE. CDR3 length equals 17 residues. Trimming cost V 1 base and J 3 bases, with 17 bases left between them. CDR3 region: CASSLYNGDISYNEQFF. The CDR3 DNA follows: TGTGCCAGCAGCTTGTATAACGGGGATATCAGCTACAATGAGCAGTTCTTC.

Many counts were recorded for this clonotype. The genes are TRBV20-1 and TRBJ2-7; 8 bases match TRBD2. Germline-derived CDR1 and CDR2 are DFQATT and SNEGSKA (reference sequence). The CDR3 contains 14 residues. V trimming: 5 bases; J trimming: 1 base; junction bases outside the gene matches: 7. Here the CDR3 reads CSAYFAGGSYEQYF. In DNA form, the CDR3 reads TGCAGTGCTTACTTCGCGGGGGGATCCTACGAGCAGTACTTC.

The J gene is TRBJ1-3, the V gene TRBV7-2; D unresolved. Trimming took 5 bases from V and 0 from J, leaving 8 bases between them. CDR1 is SGHTA and CDR2 is FQGNSA in the germline V gene. The length of the CDR3 is 14 residues. In nucleotides, the CDR3 is TGTGCCAGCAGCGGGAGAGCCTCTGGAAACACCATATATTTT. This gives the protein CASSGRASGNTIYF. The entire variable domain, with the rest obtained from reference TRBV7-2 and TRBJ1-3, is as follows: GAGVSQSPSNKVTEKGKDVELRCDPISGHTALYWYRQSLGQGLEFLIYFQGNSAPDKSGLPSDRFSAERTGGSVSTLTIQRTQQEDSAVYLCASSGRASGNTIYFGEGSWLTVV.

This clonotype was counted ten times or more. V gene TRBV4-2 combines with J gene TRBJ2-2; D unresolved. The CDR3 runs to 12 residues. Germline assignment: CDR1 LGHNA and CDR2 YNFKEQ. With 4 bases removed from V and 5 bases from J, the gap between germline ends came to 5 bases. CDR3 DNA sequence: TGTGCCAGCAGCCTTGTAACCGGGGAGCTGTTTTTT. Its protein is CASSLVTGELFF.

V is TRBV18 and J is TRBJ2-5; perhaps TRBD1 as D (7 bases). V shed 4 bases and J shed 3 bases, with 12 bases lying between them. Germline V lookup: CDR1 KGHSH, CDR2 LQKENI. The CDR3 contains 14 residues. The CDR3 DNA follows: TGTGCCAGCTCACACCAGGGGGAGGAAGAGACCCAGTACTTC. This codes for CASSHQGEEETQYF.

This clonotype was picked up many times. V gene TRBV29-1 combines with J gene TRBJ1-3; D gene ambiguous. The CDR3 totals 13 residues. Germline CDR1 reads SQVTM; CDR2 reads ANQGSEA. Trimming pared 2 bases from V and 0 bases from J, leaving 5 bases between. CDR3 amino acids: CSVEPASGNTIYF. The CDR3 coding sequence is TGCAGCGTTGAACCTGCCTCTGGAAACACCATATATTTT.

The rearrangement joins TRBV27 to TRBJ1-3; a possible D gene is TRBD1 (5 bases). Germline loops: CDR1 MNHEY, CDR2 SMNVEV (reference sequence). Between the trimmed V and J ends, which lost 4 bases and 2 bases, there was a span of 12 bases. The CDR3 has 15 residues. CDR3 region: CASSYKGKTGNTIYF. The DNA for the CDR3 is TGTGCCAGCAGTTATAAGGGGAAGACTGGAAACACCATATATTTT.

In its sample, this clonotype was seen a few times. CDR3 region: CASSLTVGQGALTSYEQYF. In DNA form, the CDR3 reads TGTGCCAGCAGCTTAACGGTAGGGCAGGGGGCGCTTACCTCCTACGAGCAGTACTTC. This sequence joins TRBV7-2 and TRBJ2-7, with TRBD1 matching over 8 bases. The CDR3 consists of 19 residues. The V gene's germline CDR1 is SGHTA and CDR2 FQGNSA. The V gene end was trimmed by 2 bases and the J gene end by 0 bases; junction bases not matched to a gene: 15. Variable domain in full (rest from reference TRBV7-2 and TRBJ2-7): GAGVSQSPSNKVTEKGKDVELRCDPISGHTALYWYRQSLGQGLEFLIYFQGNSAPDKSGLPSDRFSAERTGGSVSTLTIQRTQQEDSAVYLCASSLTVGQGALTSYEQYFGPGTRLTVT.

There are many counts of this clonotype. V is TRBV20-1 and J is TRBJ1-5; D is perhaps TRBD1 (5 bases). The CDR3 consists of 16 residues. V gave up 1 base and J gave up 4 bases, with 17 bases separating them. CDR1 and CDR2 (germline): DFQATT, SNEGSKA (reference sequence). CDR3: CSARVGGGNNNQPQHF. CDR3 in DNA: TGCAGTGCTAGAGTTGGGGGGGGGAACAATAATCAGCCCCAGCATTTT.

The CDR3 region has the DNA TGTGCCAGCAGTTCCTGGGACAGATACTACGAGCAGTACTTC. Its protein product is CASSSWDRYYEQYF. The rearrangement joins TRBV7-2 to TRBJ2-7, with 7 bases fitting TRBD1. Unmatched junction bases numbered 8, after V lost 6 bases and J lost 3 bases. CDR1 SGHTA and CDR2 FQGNSA come from the germline V gene. This CDR3 region has 14 residues.

This clonotype has a count of ten or more. V and J are TRBV27 and TRBJ1-4; no firm D call. Germline V gene data show CDR1 as MNHEY and CDR2 as SMNVEV (reference sequence). V lost 4 bases, J lost 7 bases, and 13 bases lay in between. CDR3 length: 14 amino acids. The CDR3: CASSSLVRGEKLFF. The CDR3 region has the DNA TGTGCCAGCAGTTCCCTCGTTCGGGGTGAAAAACTGTTTTTT.

The chain couples TRBV7-2 to TRBJ1-3; D unclear. Germline values: CDR1 SGHTA, CDR2 FQGNSA. Between the trimmed V and J ends, which lost 0 bases and 0 bases, there was a span of 12 bases. This CDR3 contains 17 residues. CDR3 DNA sequence: TGTGCCAGCAGCTTAGCGTTTAACCTAGTCTCTGGAAACACCATATATTTT. Translation: CASSLAFNLVSGNTIYF.

This rearrangement joins TRBV6-1 to TRBJ1-2, with D tentatively TRBD1 (6 bases). V was pared by 6 bases and J by 2 bases, with 13 bases between. Germline lookup yields CDR1 MNHNS and CDR2 SASEGT. The CDR3 extends over 14 amino acids. The CDR3 sequence is CASRNRDTNYGYTF. As DNA, the CDR3 is TGTGCCAGCAGGAACCGGGACACAAACTATGGCTACACCTTC.

This clonotype was detected ten times or more. V is TRBV7-9 and J is TRBJ2-7; 7 bases match TRBD1. The V and J ends lost 1 base and 6 bases, in that order; junction bases with no gene match: 9. CDR3 length equals 15 residues. Germline V gives CDR1 SEHNR, CDR2 FQNEAQ (reference sequence). The CDR3 DNA is TGTGCCAGCAGCTTAGGTGTGGCAGGGGGAAGCGAGCAGTACTTC. Translating it yields CASSLGVAGGSEQYF. Using reference TRBV7-9 and TRBJ2-7 for the parts outside the CDR3, the full variable domain is DTGVSQNPRHKITKRGQNVTFRCDPISEHNRLYWYRQTLGQGPEFLTYFQNEAQLEKSRLLSDRFSAERPKGSFSTLEIQRTEQGDSAMYLCASSLGVAGGSEQYFGPGTRLTVT.

This clonotype was counted many times. The V gene is TRBV12-3 or TRBV12-4, the J gene TRBJ2-7; D possibly uses TRBD1 or TRBD2 (7 bases each). CDR3 length equals 13 residues. V lost 7 bases to trimming and J lost 12 bases, with 22 bases between them. CDR3: CASTQGGGSGRYF. The CDR3 DNA is TGTGCCAGCACCCAGGGGGGGGGATCCGGTCGGTACTTC.

This clonotype was detected ten times or more. The gene calls are TRBV6-2 or TRBV6-3 and TRBJ2-1; possible D gene TRBD2, 6 bases. CDR1 is MNHEY, CDR2 SVGEGT, per germline. CDR3 size: 17 residues. Deletions cut 2 bases from V and 1 base from J, with 15 bases between. This CDR3 reads CASSYPGLRQSYNEQFF. CDR3 nucleotides: TGTGCCAGCAGTTACCCAGGACTACGTCAATCCTACAATGAGCAGTTCTTC.

This clonotype was seen many times. In DNA form, the CDR3 reads TGTGCCAGCAGTTTTTGGGACAGGGCTCACGAGCAGTACTTC. Translated: CASSFWDRAHEQYF. The genes are TRBV12-3 or TRBV12-4 and TRBJ2-7; the match to TRBD1 covers 9 bases. V lost 3 bases and J lost 5; bases outside the gene matches: 5. The CDR3 is 14 amino acids.

This clonotype was seen repeatedly, ten times or more. The V and J genes are TRBV24-1 and TRBJ2-5; D possibly corresponds to TRBD2 (6 bases). The CDR3 is 16 amino acids. The V and J ends lost 1 base and 3 bases respectively, with 14 bases between them. CDR1 KGHDR and CDR2 SFDVKD come from the germline V gene. The CDR3 region is CATSDLRAGRKETQYF. As DNA, the CDR3 is TGTGCCACCAGTGATTTACGGGCGGGAAGAAAAGAGACCCAGTACTTC.

The V call is TRBV6-2 or TRBV6-3, the J call TRBJ2-1, with 9 bases that match TRBD2. The J segment lost 2 bases and the V segment lost 2 bases, leaving 10 bases of the junction unmatched. The germline V gene encodes CDR1 MNHEY and CDR2 SVGEGT. This CDR3 is 18 amino acids long. The CDR3 nucleotides read TGTGCCAGCAGTTACGTGGTGATAGCGGGGGCCCCCTACAATGAGCAGTTCTTC. Translated: CASSYVVIAGAPYNEQFF.

This clonotype is medium-sized (0.01 to 0.1%) in the sample. V and J are TRBV12-3 or TRBV12-4 and TRBJ1-5; D is possibly TRBD1 (5 bases). The CDR3 totals 17 residues. The V gene lost 4 bases and the J gene lost 4 bases, with 20 bases spanning the gap. The CDR3: CASSYTRDPLKNQPQHF. CDR3 DNA: TGTGCCAGCAGTTACACCCGGGACCCCCTGAAAAATCAGCCCCAGCATTTT.

There are many counts of this clonotype. The rearrangement uses TRBV6-2 or TRBV6-3 and TRBJ2-1; D call uncertain. Germline-derived CDR1 and CDR2 are MNHEY and SVGEGT. The CDR3 length is 12 residues. Trimming stripped 5 bases from V and 4 bases from J, with 6 bases between. In DNA, the CDR3 is TGTGCCAGCAGTGGACCATACAATGAGCAGTTCTTC. Translating gives CASSGPYNEQFF.

This rearrangement joins TRBV7-9 to TRBJ2-7; D is perhaps TRBD1 (5 bases). Trimming pared 2 bases from V and 0 bases from J, leaving 11 bases between. Germline V gene sequence: CDR1 SEHNR, CDR2 FQNEAQ (reference sequence). This CDR3 comprises 15 residues. The CDR3 sequence is CASSLTQEYSYEQYF. Written as DNA, the CDR3 is TGTGCCAGCAGCTTAACACAGGAATACTCCTACGAGCAGTACTTC.

In its sample, this clonotype was seen many times. The rearrangement uses TRBV18 and TRBJ2-5; D is unclear. The length of the CDR3 is 15 residues. Germline loops: CDR1 KGHSH, CDR2 LQKENI. Trimming cost V 6 bases and J 5 bases, with 19 bases left between them. The CDR3 DNA reads TGTGCCAGCTCGCCCCGGCATGAGTCCGGGGAGACCCAGTACTTC. This sequence encodes CASSPRHESGETQYF.

This clonotype was counted only a few times. The chain is built from TRBV5-1 and TRBJ2-1; D tentatively fits TRBD1 or TRBD2 (6 bases each). Trimming left V 0 bases short and J 3 bases short, with 10 bases between. Looked up from germline, CDR1 is SGHRS and CDR2 is YFSETQ. This CDR3 is 15 amino acids long. CDR3 coding DNA: TGCGCCAGCAGCTTGGCCGGGGGCTTCTACAATGAGCAGTTCTTC. Protein product: CASSLAGGFYNEQFF.

This clonotype was seen at least ten times. The chain has TRBV29-1 and TRBJ2-3, with D perhaps given as TRBD1 or TRBD2 (6 bases each). This CDR3 is 14 amino acids long. The V gene's germline CDR1 is SQVTM and CDR2 ANQGSEA. Trimming pared 3 bases from V and 1 base from J, leaving 11 bases between. CDR3 DNA sequence: TGCAGCGTTGAGGGGGGCAGGGGCACAGATACGCAGTATTTT. As protein: CSVEGGRGTDTQYF.

This chain uses TRBV7-7 with TRBJ2-7; a possible D gene is TRBD2 (6 bases). The CDR3 sequence is 14 residues long. Trimming stripped 5 bases from V and 2 bases from J, with 13 bases between. Per the germline V gene, CDR1 is SSHAT and CDR2 is FNYEAQ (reference sequence). In DNA form, the CDR3 reads TGTGCCAGCAGCGTAAGACTAGATACCTACGAGCAGTACTTC. Translation: CASSVRLDTYEQYF.

CDR3: CASSPEAPYNEQFF. Written as DNA, the CDR3 is TGTGCCAGCAGCCCAGAAGCCCCGTACAATGAGCAGTTCTTC. The V and J genes are TRBV9 and TRBJ2-1; D ambiguous. Per germline, CDR1 SGDLS and CDR2 YYNGEE. This CDR3 has 14 residues. V lost 4 bases and J 4 bases, leaving 12 bases between the germline ends. Variable domain in full (rest from reference TRBV9 and TRBJ2-1): DSGVTQTPKHLITATGQRVTLRCSPRSGDLSVYWYQQSLDQGLQFLIQYYNGEERAKGNILERFSAQQFPDLHSELNLSSLELGDSALYFCASSPEAPYNEQFFGPGTRLTVL.

This clonotype has a handful of counts. The V call is TRBV12-3 or TRBV12-4, the J call TRBJ1-5, with 11 bases that match TRBD1. The CDR3 contains 16 residues. V shed 6 bases and J 1 base; nucleotides not matched to a gene: 5. The CDR3: CASSIGQGASNQPQHF. Written as DNA, the CDR3 is TGTGCCAGCAGCATCGGACAGGGGGCCAGCAATCAGCCCCAGCATTTT.